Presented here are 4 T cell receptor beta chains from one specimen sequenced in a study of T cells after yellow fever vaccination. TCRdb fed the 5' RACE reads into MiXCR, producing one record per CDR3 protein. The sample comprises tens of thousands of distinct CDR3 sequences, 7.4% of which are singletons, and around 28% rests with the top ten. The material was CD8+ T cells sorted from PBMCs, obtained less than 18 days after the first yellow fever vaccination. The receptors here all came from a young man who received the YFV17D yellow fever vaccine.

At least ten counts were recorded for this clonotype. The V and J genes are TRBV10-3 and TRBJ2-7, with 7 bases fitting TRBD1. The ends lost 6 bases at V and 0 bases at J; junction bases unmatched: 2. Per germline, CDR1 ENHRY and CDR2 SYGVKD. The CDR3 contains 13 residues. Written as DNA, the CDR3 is TGTGCCATCAGCGGGGACAGCTCCTACGAGCAGTACTTC. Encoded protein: CAISGDSSYEQYF.

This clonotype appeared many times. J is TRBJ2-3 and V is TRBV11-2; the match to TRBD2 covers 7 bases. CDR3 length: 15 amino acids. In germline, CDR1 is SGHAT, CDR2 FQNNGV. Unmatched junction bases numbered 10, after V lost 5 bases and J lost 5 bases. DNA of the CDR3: TGTGCCAGCAGCGTGCGGGGGAGCTCGGAAGATACGCAGTATTTT. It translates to CASSVRGSSEDTQYF.

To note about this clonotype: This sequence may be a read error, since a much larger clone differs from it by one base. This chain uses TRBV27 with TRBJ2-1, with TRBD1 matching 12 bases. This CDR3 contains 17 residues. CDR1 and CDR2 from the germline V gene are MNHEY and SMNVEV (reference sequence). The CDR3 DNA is TGTACCAGCAGTTTAAGGGGACAGGGGGCCTACTACAATGAGCAGTTCTTC. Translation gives CTSSLRGQGAYYNEQFF.

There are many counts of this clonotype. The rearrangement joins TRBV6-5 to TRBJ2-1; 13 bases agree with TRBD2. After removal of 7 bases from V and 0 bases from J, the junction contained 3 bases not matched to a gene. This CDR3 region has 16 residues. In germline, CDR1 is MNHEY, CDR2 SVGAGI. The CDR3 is CASKTSGGSSYNEQFF. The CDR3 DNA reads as TGTGCCAGCAAGACTAGCGGGGGGAGCTCCTACAATGAGCAGTTCTTC.